The source of this TCR beta chain is a study of T cell repertoires in ileal Crohn's disease. Study information: Every patient was operated on for stricturing (roughly 61%) or penetrating (about 40%) complications.

The table came from immunoSEQ multiplex PCR; TCRdb's copy has only in-frame clones and leaves some out. The sample lists tens of thousands of clones; roughly 77% were seen once. The study's findings and limits: Mucosal expansions were suggested to be mainly CD8 T cells. Active smokers at surgery had more clonal expansions than non-smokers.

Points on this clone: As yet, its antigen is unknown.

V dropped 6 bases and J dropped 7; count of bases not matched to a gene: 13. Germline CDR1 reads LNHDA; CDR2 reads SQIVND (reference sequence). This CDR3 is built from 17 residues. Sequenced material: ileal tissue. The chain combines TRBV19 with TRBJ1-6; the match to TRBD1 covers 9 bases. The receptor was isolated from an adult with Crohn's disease. CDR3 sequence reads: CASRDNTGTGNNSPLHF. The CDR3 region has the DNA TGTGCCAGTAGGGACAACACCGGGACAGGGAACAATTCACCCCTCCACTTT. The full variable domain, rest sourced from reference TRBV19 and TRBJ1-6, is DGGITQSPKYLFRKEGQNVTLSCEQNLNHDAMYWYRQDPGQGLRLIYYSQIVNDFQKGDIAEGYSVSREKKESFPLTVTSAQKNPTAFYLCASRDNTGTGNNSPLHFGNGTRLTVT.